The rows below give T cell receptor delta chains drawn from one sample of a study of gamma-delta T cells after stem cell transplantation. TCRdb reanalyzed the RT-PCR reads using CATT. Among more than 1,500 delta-chain clones listed, roughly 4% were seen once. Sequencing was carried out using gamma-delta T cells. The source is a human donor. It is not recorded whose cells these are; they may come from a transplant donor. Each CDR3 is given with its conserved first and last residue. D genes are given only for firm matches. Part of the rows lack a size; the others show once, few, many or a class for expanded clones.

TRDV2	TRDJ1	.	.	TGTGCCTGTGACGCCGTTGGGGATCAGCAGGGCGATAAACTCATCTTT	CACDAVGDQQGDKLIF
TRDV2	TRDJ1	.	.	TGTGCCTGTGACTCACTTCTGGGTACCGATAAACTCATCTTT	CACDSLLGTDKLIF
TRDV2	TRDJ3	TRDD3	.	TGTGCCTGTGACACCGTGTTGGCTGGGGGATACCCTGTGGGCTCCTGGGACACCCGACAGATGTTTTTC	CACDTVLAGGYPVGSWDTRQMFF
TRDV2	TRDJ1	TRDD3	large	TGTGCCTGTGACACCGTTGATGGGGGATACGCAGGGACCGATAAACTCATCTTT	CACDTVDGGYAGTDKLIF
TRDV2	TRDJ1	TRDD3	medium-sized	TGTGCCTGTGTCGCCATAGAAAACCTGGGGGCCGAGTACACCGATAAACTCATCTTT	CACVAIENLGAEYTDKLIF
TRDV2	TRDJ1	TRDD3	medium-sized	TGTGCCTGTGACTCACTACTGGGGGAACAAAATAAACTCATCTTT	CACDSLLGEQNKLIF
TRDV2	TRDJ1	.	large	TGTGCCTGTGACACCGTCTCTCCCCAAGGCGATAAACTCATCTTT	CACDTVSPQGDKLIF
TRDV2	TRDJ1	TRDD3	large	TGTGCCTGTGACACGCTGGGGGAGTACACCGATAAACTCATCTTT	CACDTLGEYTDKLIF
TRDV2	TRDJ1	TRDD3	few	TGTGCCTTACTGCGGCTGGGGGATCAGGACGATAAACTCATCTTT	CALLRLGDQDDKLIF
TRDV2	TRDJ1	.	large	TGTGCCTGTGACACTATAACCGCGGGGACTCTACTCCTAAGGTACACCGATAAACTCATCTTT	CACDTITAGTLLLRYTDKLIF
TRDV2	TRDJ1	TRDD3	large	TGTGCCTGTGACACTCTACTGGGGGACCCGACCCTGCTCACCGATAAACTCATCTTT	CACDTLLGDPTLLTDKLIF
TRDV2	TRDJ1	TRDD3	few	TGTGCCTGTGACCTTATCACTGGGGGAGACAACACCGATAAACTCATCTTT	CACDLITGGDNTDKLIF
TRDV2	TRDJ1	.	medium-sized	TGTGCCTGTGACACCGTAAGCCACCACCGCGGTGCTGGAGCTCAGGGCGATAAACTCATCTTT	CACDTVSHHRGAGAQGDKLIF
TRDV2	TRDJ1	TRDD3	large	TGTGCCTGTGACACCGTCACTGGGGGAACGACGTACACCGATAAACTCATCTTT	CACDTVTGGTTYTDKLIF
TRDV2	TRDJ1	TRDD3	medium-sized	TGTGCCTGTGACAACTTGGGGGATGGGACCGATAAACTCATCTTT	CACDNLGDGTDKLIF
TRDV2	TRDJ1	TRDD3	.	TGTGCCTGTGACAACCTGGGGGCCGAGTACACCGATAAACTCATCTTT	CACDNLGAEYTDKLIF
TRDV2	TRDJ1	.	.	TGTGCCTGTGACACCGTGGAGATACTGGTGATTAAGAGTGATAAACTCATCTTT	CACDTVEILVIKSDKLIF
TRDV2	TRDJ3	TRDD3	medium-sized	TGTGCCTGTGACACCTTGGATACGACGGGTCGACGGGACGGAACCCGACAGATGTTTTTC	CACDTLDTTGRRDGTRQMFF
TRDV1	TRDJ1	TRDD3	.	TGTGCTCTTGGGGTTGGGCAGACCGGGGGATACGGGTACACCGATAAACCCATCTTT	CALGVGQTGGYGYTDKPIF
TRDV2	TRDJ1	.	large	TGTGCCTGTGACACCCTGGGCGAGCCCCCCGATAAACTCATCTTT	CACDTLGEPPDKLIF
TRDV2	TRDJ1	TRDD3	medium-sized	TGTGCCTGTGACTCCCTTCCAACTACTGGGGGATACGTAGGATCGTACACCGATAAACTCATCTTT	CACDSLPTTGGYVGSYTDKLIF
TRDV2	TRDJ1	TRDD3	large	TGTGCCTGTGACCCCGTACTGGGGGATACGCGTGACGATAAACTCATCTTT	CACDPVLGDTRDDKLIF
TRDV2	TRDJ1	.	.	TGTGCCTGTGATTGGATGGGAGCCACCACCGATAAACTCATCTTT	CACDWMGATTDKLIF
TRDV2	TRDJ3	.	.	TGTGCCTGTGACACGCCCGGGGCTGGGAGGCCTAGCTCCTGGGACACCCGACAGATGTTTTTC	CACDTPGAGRPSSWDTRQMFF
TRDV2	TRDJ2	TRDD3	few	TGTGCCTGTGACTTACTGGGGGCTTTGACAGCACAACTCTTCTTT	CACDLLGALTAQLFF
TRDV2	TRDJ1	TRDD3	.	TGTGCCTGTGACACCATGCTACTGGGGCACCAGAACACCGATAAACTCATCTTT	CACDTMLLGHQNTDKLIF
TRDV2	TRDJ1	TRDD3	few	TGTGCCTGTGAACCACTGGGGGACCCGACCCTGCTCACCGATAAACTCATCTTT	CACEPLGDPTLLTDKLIF
TRDV2	TRDJ1	TRDD3	few	TGTGCCTGTGACCTACTGGGGGATGGCGGCACCGATAAACTCATCTTT	CACDLLGDGGTDKLIF
TRDV2	TRDJ2	TRDD3	.	TGTGCCTGTGACACCCTACTGGGGGACACCCTCGGAGCACAACTCTTCTTT	CACDTLLGDTLGAQLFF
TRDV2	TRDJ1	TRDD3	few	TGTGCCTGTGATTTACTGGGGGAAGGGGACACCGATAAACTCATCTTT	CACDLLGEGDTDKLIF
TRDV2	TRDJ1	TRDD3	few	TGTGCCTGTGACCCCCTGGGGGGGAAGGTGTACACCGATAAACTCATCTTT	CACDPLGGKVYTDKLIF
TRDV2	TRDJ1	TRDD3	large	TGTGCCTGTGACACCGTAACTGGGGACCGGGTGTACACCGATAAACTCATCTTT	CACDTVTGDRVYTDKLIF
TRDV2	TRDJ3	TRDD3	large	TGTGCCTGTGACTCCTTTCCCCTTACTGGGGGGCCTAGCTCCTGGGACACCCGACAGATGTTTTTC	CACDSFPLTGGPSSWDTRQMFF
TRDV2	TRDJ2	.	.	TGTGCCTGTGACACCGTTGGGGGGACAGCACAACTCTTCTTT	CACDTVGGTAQLFF
TRDV2	TRDJ1	.	large	TGTGCCTGTGACACCGTGGGGATCCTCTCCGATTCCTACACCGATAAACTCATCTTT	CACDTVGILSDSYTDKLIF
TRDV2	TRDJ4	.	few	TGTGCCTGTGAAACGTTGGGGGCTACCGAGGATTTCAGACCCCTGATCTTT	CACETLGATEDFRPLIF